This T cell receptor beta chain is from a study of patients and donors after allogeneic stem cell transplantation. This clonotype was counted between two and nine times. TCRdb re-called the RT-PCR reads with MiXCR, one entry per CDR3 protein. There are roughly 200,000 distinct CDR3 sequences in the sample; around 40% occur only once, and approximately 10% lies in the top ten. V lost 0 bases to trimming and J lost 9 bases, with 13 bases between them. Germline CDR1 and CDR2: SGDLS and YYNGEE. The length of the CDR3 is 14 residues. The chain recombines TRBV9 with TRBJ1-5, with no clear D. Sequencing was carried out using blood, either unsorted or a sorted T cell fraction (not recorded which). The sequence was obtained from a human donor who was either an allogeneic HSCT recipient or a stem cell or donor lymphocyte infusion donor (not recorded which). It is not recorded whose cells these are; they may come from a transplant donor. The CDR3, as DNA: TGTGCCAGCAGCGTAGACCCCTCGACGGGGCCCCAGCATTTT. It translates to CASSVDPSTGPQHF.